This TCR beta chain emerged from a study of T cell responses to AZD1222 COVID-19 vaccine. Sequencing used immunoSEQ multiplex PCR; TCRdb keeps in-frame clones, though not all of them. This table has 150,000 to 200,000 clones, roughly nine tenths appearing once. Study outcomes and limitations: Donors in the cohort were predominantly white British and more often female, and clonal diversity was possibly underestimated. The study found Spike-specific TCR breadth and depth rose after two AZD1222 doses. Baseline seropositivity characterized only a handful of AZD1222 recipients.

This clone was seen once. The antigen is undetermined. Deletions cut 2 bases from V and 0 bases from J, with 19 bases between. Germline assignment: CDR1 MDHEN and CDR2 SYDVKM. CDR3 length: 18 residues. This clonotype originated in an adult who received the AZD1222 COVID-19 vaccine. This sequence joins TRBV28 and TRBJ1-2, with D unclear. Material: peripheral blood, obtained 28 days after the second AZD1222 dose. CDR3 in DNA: TGTGCCAGCAGTTTAGGTTATCCTGGTAGCTCTCCTAACTATGGCTACACCTTC. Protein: CASSLGYPGSSPNYGYTF.